Reported below is one TCR beta chain. Its cognate antigen is unknown. The treatment denotes: some 20 received Ad26.COV2.S at low or high dose, single or two shots; several received placebo; per-sample allocation not given. Collection of samples fell on day 63 after the first vaccine or placebo injection. SARS-CoV-2 spike from the Wuhan strain was encoded by the vaccine, an Ad26 vector. Per germline, CDR1 MNHEY and CDR2 SVGEGT. CDR3 size: 14 residues. V lost 2 bases to trimming and J lost 5 bases, with 11 bases between them. These data belong to a study of Ad26.COV2.S vaccination and SARS-CoV-2 variants. Whole-study context: The trial was COV1001 and the donor's arm was Ad26.COV2.S. Donor got 5x10^10 or 1x10^11 viral particles of Ad26.COV2.S.

Repertoires were generated with immunoSEQ multiplex PCR, while TCRdb's copy carries only in-frame clones and drops some. In the table there are some 320,000 clones, around four fifths of which are singletons. Whole-study results and caveats: The TCR breadth and depth analyses may have produced an underestimate of total T cell responses.

Sequencing was performed on peripheral blood, taken in a trial of Ad26.COV2.S vaccine versus placebo. This chain uses TRBV6-2 or TRBV6-3 with TRBJ2-3; D is undetermined. This TCR was sampled from a person aged 18-60 years who received the Ad26.COV2.S COVID-19 vaccine or a placebo. The DNA for the CDR3 is TGTGCCAGCAGTTACAACAGCCTGAGAGATACGCAGTATTTT. It is translated as CASSYNSLRDTQYF.